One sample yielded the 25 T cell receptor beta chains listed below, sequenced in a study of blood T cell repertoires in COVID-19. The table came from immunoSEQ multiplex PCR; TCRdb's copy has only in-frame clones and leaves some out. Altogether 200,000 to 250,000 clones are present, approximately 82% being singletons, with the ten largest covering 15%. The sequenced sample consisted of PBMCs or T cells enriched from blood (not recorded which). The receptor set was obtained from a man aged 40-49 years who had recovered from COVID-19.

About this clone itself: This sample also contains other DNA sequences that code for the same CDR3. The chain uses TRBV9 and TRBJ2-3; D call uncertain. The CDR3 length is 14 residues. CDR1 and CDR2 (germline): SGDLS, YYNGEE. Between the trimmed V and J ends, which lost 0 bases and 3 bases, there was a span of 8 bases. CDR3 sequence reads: CASSVVRSTDTQYF. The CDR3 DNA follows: TGTGCCAGCAGCGTAGTCCGGTCTACAGATACGCAGTATTTT. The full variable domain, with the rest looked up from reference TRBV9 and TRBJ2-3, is DSGVTQTPKHLITATGQRVTLRCSPRSGDLSVYWYQQSLDQGLQFLIQYYNGEERAKGNILERFSAQQFPDLHSELNLSSLELGDSALYFCASSVVRSTDTQYFGPGTRLTVL.

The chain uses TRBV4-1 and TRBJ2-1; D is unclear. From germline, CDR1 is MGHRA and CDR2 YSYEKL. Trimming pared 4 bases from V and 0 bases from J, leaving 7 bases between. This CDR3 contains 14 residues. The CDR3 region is CASSRANSYNEQFF. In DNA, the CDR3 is TGCGCCAGCAGCCGAGCGAACTCCTACAATGAGCAGTTCTTC.

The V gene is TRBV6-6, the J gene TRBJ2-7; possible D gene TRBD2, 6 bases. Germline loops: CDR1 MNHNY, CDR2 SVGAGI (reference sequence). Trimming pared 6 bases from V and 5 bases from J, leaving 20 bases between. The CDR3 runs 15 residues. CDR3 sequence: CASRDRGTSFDEQYF. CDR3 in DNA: TGTGCCAGCAGGGACCGCGGGACTTCTTTTGACGAGCAGTACTTC.

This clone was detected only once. CDR3 loop: CASSLTWTGAVGGYTF. The CDR3 nucleotides are TGTGCCAGCAGCTTGACCTGGACAGGGGCTGTCGGTGGCTACACCTTC. The gene calls are TRBV7-2 and TRBJ1-2; 9 bases align to TRBD1. This CDR3 has 16 amino acids. Germline-derived CDR1 and CDR2 are SGHTA and FQGNSA. V lost 3 bases, J lost 7 bases, and 12 bases stayed unmatched.

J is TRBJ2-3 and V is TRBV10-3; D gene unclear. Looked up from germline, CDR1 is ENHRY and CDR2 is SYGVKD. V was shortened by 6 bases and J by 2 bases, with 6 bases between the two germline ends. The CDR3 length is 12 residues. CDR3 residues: CAISEHTDTQYF. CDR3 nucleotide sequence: TGTGCCATCAGCGAACACACAGATACGCAGTATTTT.

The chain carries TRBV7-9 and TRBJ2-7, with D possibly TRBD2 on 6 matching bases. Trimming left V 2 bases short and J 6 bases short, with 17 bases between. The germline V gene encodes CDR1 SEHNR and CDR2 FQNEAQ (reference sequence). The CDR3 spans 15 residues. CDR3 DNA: TGTGCCAGCAGCTTAACCTCGAGGCAGGGAGGCGAGCAGTACTTC. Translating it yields CASSLTSRQGGEQYF.

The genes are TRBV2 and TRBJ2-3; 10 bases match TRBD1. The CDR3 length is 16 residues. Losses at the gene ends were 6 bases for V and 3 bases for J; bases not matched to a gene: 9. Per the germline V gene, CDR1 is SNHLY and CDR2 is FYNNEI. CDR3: CASRVQTGGRTDTQYF. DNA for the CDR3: TGTGCCAGCAGGGTACAGACAGGGGGCCGGACAGATACGCAGTATTTT.

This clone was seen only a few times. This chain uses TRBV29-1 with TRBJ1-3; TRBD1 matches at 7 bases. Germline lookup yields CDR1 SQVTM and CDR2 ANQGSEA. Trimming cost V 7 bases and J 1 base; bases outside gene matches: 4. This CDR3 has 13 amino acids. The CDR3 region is CSAETGSGNTIYF. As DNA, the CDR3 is TGCAGCGCCGAGACAGGGTCTGGAAACACCATATATTTT.

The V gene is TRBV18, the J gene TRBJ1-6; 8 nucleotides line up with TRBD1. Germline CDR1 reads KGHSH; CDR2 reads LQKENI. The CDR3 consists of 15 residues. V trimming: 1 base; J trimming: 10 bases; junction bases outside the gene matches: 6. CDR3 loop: CASSPRTGIDSPLHF. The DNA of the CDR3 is TGTGCCAGCTCACCACGGACAGGGATAGACTCACCCCTCCACTTT.

The CDR3 loop reads CASSLASGTNTGELFF. The CDR3 nucleotides are TGCGCCAGCAGCTTGGCTAGCGGGACAAACACCGGGGAGCTGTTTTTT. This rearrangement joins TRBV5-1 to TRBJ2-2; 9 bases are a match to TRBD2. CDR3 length equals 16 residues. Germline loops: CDR1 SGHRS, CDR2 YFSETQ. Trimming removed 0 bases from V and 2 bases from J; junction bases left unmatched: 2.

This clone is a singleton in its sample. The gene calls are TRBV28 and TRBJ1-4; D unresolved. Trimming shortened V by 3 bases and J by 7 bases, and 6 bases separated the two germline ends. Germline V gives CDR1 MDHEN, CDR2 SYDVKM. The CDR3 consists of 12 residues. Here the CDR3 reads CASSFPGEKLFF. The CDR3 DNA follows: TGTGCCAGCAGTTTCCCGGGTGAAAAACTGTTTTTT.

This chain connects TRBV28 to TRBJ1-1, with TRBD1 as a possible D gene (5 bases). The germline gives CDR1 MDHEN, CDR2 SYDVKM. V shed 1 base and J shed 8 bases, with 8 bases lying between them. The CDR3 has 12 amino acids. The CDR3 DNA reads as TGTGCCAGCAGTTTATCAGGGATCGAAGCTTTCTTT. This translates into CASSLSGIEAFF.

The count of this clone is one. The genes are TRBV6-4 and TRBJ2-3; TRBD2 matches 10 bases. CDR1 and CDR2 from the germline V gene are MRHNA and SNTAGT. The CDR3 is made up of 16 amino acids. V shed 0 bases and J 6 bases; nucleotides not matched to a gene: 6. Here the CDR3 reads CASSDSLTSGDDTQYF. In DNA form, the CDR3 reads TGTGCCAGCAGTGACTCGTTAACTAGCGGGGATGATACGCAGTATTTT.

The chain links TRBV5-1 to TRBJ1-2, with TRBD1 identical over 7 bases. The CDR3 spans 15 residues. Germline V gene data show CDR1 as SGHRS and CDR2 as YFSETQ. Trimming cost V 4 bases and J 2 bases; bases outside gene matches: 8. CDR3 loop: CASSNTTGINYGYTF. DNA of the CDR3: TGCGCCAGCAGCAACACGACAGGGATCAACTATGGCTACACCTTC.

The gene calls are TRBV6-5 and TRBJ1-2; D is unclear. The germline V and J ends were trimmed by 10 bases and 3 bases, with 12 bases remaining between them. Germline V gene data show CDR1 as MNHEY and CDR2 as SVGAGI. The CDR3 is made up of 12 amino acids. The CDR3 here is CATSDSDYGYTF. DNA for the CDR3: TGTGCCACCTCAGACTCCGACTATGGCTACACCTTC.

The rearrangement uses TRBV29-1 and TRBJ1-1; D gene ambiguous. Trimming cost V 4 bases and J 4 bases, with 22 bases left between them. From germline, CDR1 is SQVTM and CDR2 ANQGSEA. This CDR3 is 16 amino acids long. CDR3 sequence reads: CSVVPDETGRATEAFF. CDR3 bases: TGCAGCGTTGTTCCCGACGAAACCGGGAGGGCCACTGAAGCTTTCTTT.

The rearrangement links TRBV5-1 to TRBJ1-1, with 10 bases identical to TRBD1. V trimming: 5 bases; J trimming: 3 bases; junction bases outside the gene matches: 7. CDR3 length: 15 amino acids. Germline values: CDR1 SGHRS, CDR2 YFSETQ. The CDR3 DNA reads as TGCGCCAGCAGTTCCCGGGACAGGGGTTACACTGAAGCTTTCTTT. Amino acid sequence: CASSSRDRGYTEAFF.

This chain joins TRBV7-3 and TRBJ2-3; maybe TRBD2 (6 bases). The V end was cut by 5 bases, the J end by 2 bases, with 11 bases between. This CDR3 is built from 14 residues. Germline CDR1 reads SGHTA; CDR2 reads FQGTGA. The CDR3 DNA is TGTGCCAGCAGCCCAGGGACTTTCACAGATACGCAGTATTTT. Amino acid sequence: CASSPGTFTDTQYF.

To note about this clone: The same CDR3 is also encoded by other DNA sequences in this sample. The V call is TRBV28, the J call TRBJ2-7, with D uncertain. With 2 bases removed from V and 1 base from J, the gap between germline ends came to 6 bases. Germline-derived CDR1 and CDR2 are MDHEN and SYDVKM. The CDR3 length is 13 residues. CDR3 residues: CASSLGQSYEQYF. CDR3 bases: TGTGCCAGCAGTTTAGGCCAGTCCTACGAGCAGTACTTC.

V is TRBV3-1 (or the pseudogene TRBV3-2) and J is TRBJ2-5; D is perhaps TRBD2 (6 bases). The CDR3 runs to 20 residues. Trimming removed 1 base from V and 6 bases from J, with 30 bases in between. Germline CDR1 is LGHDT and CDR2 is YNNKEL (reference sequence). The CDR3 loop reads CASSQAFGGLPMGALKTQYF. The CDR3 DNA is TGTGCCAGCAGCCAAGCTTTTGGGGGACTGCCGATGGGAGCGTTAAAGACCCAGTACTTC.

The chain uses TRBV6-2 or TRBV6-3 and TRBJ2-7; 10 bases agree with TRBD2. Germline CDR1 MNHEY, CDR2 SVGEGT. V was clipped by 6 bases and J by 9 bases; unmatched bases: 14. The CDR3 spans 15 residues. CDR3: CASSPFSGGAARQYF. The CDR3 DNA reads TGTGCCAGCAGCCCTTTCAGCGGGGGGGCCGCTCGGCAGTACTTC.

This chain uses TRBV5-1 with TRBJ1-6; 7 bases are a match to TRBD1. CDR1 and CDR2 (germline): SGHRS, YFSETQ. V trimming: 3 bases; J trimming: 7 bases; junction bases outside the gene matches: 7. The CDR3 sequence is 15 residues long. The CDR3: CASSYAGTVNSPLHF. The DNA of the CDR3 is TGCGCCAGCAGCTATGCCGGGACAGTGAATTCACCCCTCCACTTT.

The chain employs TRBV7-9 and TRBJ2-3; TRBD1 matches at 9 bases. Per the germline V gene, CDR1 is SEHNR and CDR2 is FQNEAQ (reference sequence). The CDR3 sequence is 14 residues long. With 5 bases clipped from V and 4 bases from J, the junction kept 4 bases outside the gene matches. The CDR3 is CASSLDRGADTQYF. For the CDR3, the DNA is TGTGCCAGCAGCCTGGACAGGGGAGCAGATACGCAGTATTTT. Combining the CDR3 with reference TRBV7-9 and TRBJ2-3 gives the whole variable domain DTGVSQNPRHKITKRGQNVTFRCDPISEHNRLYWYRQTLGQGPEFLTYFQNEAQLEKSRLLSDRFSAERPKGSFSTLEIQRTEQGDSAMYLCASSLDRGADTQYFGPGTRLTVL.

The CDR3 sequence is CASSLPGTGEAFF. In DNA form, the CDR3 reads TGCGCCAGCAGCCTACCCGGGACAGGTGAAGCTTTCTTT. The J gene is TRBJ1-1, the V gene TRBV4-1; 8 bases align to TRBD1. The CDR3 spans 13 residues. Germline CDR1 reads MGHRA; CDR2 reads YSYEKL. V was pared by 4 bases and J by 7 bases, with 5 bases of the junction left unmatched.

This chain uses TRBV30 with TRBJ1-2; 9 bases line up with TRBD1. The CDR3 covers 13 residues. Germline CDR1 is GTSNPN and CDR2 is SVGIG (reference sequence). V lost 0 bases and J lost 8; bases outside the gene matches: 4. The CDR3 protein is CAWSVGTGLGYTF. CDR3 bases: TGTGCCTGGAGTGTAGGGACAGGGCTAGGCTACACCTTC.